These 3 T cell receptor beta chains originate from one sample sequenced in a study of glioma-infiltrating T cells. Amplification of TCR alpha and beta CDR3 regions from RNA used iRepertoire nested multiplex PCR. TCRdb called the multiplex PCR reads again in MiXCR, with one record for every CDR3 protein. The data contain approximately 90,000 distinct CDR3 sequences, about a quarter of them singletons. The sequenced sample was glioma tissue, nonneoplastic brain tissue, or PBMCs (not recorded which). Source of these receptors: a human donor with low-grade glioma or glioblastoma, undergoing nonglioma brain surgery, or in good health (not recorded which).

In this sample, this clonotype turned up once. A much larger clone is a single base away; this may be a read error. The chain carries TRBV12-3 or TRBV12-4 and TRBJ2-1; 9 positions match TRBD2. The CDR3 consists of 16 residues. In DNA form, the CDR3 reads TGTGCCAGCAGCACCGGGACTAGCCGCTCCTACAATGGGCAGTTCTTC. Protein product: CASSTGTSRSYNGQFF.

This clonotype was counted between two and nine times. The J gene is TRBJ2-3, the V gene TRBV19; D is tentatively TRBD1 or TRBD2 (5 bases each). The CDR3 loop spans 13 amino acids. CDR1 is LNHDA, CDR2 SQIVND, per germline (reference sequence). V lost 7 bases, J lost 1 base, and 9 bases lay in between. As DNA, the CDR3 is TGTGCCAGTAATCGGGGCCGCACAGATACGCAGTATTTT. Its translation: CASNRGRTDTQYF.

This clonotype was observed at least ten times. The V and J genes are TRBV28 and TRBJ1-5; D is undetermined. This CDR3 region has 16 residues. V was clipped by 6 bases and J by 2 bases, with 17 bases between them. CDR1 is MDHEN, CDR2 SYDVKM, per germline. This chain's CDR3 is CASSPLGRNGNQPQHF. The CDR3 DNA reads TGTGCCAGCAGCCCCTTAGGGAGGAATGGCAATCAGCCCCAGCATTTT.